Here is one T cell receptor (beta chain) with its context. Trimming removed 3 bases at V and 3 bases at J, with 24 bases between. Per germline, CDR1 SGHTA and CDR2 FQGTGA. The CDR3 extends over 19 amino acids. Employing constant-segment primers, 5'RACE generated TCR alpha and TCR beta cDNA libraries bearing sample barcodes and UMIs. TCRdb re-analysed the 5' RACE reads in MiXCR, keeping a single row per CDR3 protein. Here the sample spans roughly 80,000 distinct CDR3 sequences, roughly 25% being singletons. The sample originates from a study of T-cell memory formation after mild COVID-19. This sequence was found in a man aged 18 to 29 who had mild COVID-19 (a few samples of this study predate the infection). Cell type and time point are not known. This chain links TRBV7-3 with TRBJ1-5; TRBD1 might be the D (5 bases). The sample consisted of PBMCs or a T cell subset sorted from them (not recorded which). In DNA, the CDR3 is TGTGCCAGCAGCTTCGGGGGACGACCCGATTGGGATAACAATCAGCCCCAGCATTTT. Encoded protein: CASSFGGRPDWDNNQPQHF. Complete variable domain (other parts from reference TRBV7-3 and TRBJ1-5): GAGVSQTPSNKVTEKGKYVELRCDPISGHTALYWYRQSLGQGPEFLIYFQGTGAADDSGLPNDRFFAVRPEGSVSTLKIQRTERGDSAVYLCASSFGGRPDWDNNQPQHFGDGTRLSIL.